A selection of T cell receptor beta chains follows, all from one sample in a study of control samples from healthy donors and cancer patients. Generated by immunoSEQ multiplex PCR, the TCRdb table keeps only in-frame clones and is missing some. The sample holds about 160,000 clones; around 96% are singletons and the top ten take approximately 1%. Sequenced material: blood. These receptors all come from a woman aged 30 to 39 in good health. Both conserved end residues are part of each CDR3. The order of the fields is CDR3 DNA, CDR3 protein, V gene, CDR3 length, clone size, J gene, D gene. The D gene is left open where the match is weak. Size tells how often a clone was seen (once, few, many) or the class of an expanded clone, and some rows leave it out.

DNA: TGTGCCAGCAGCTCGACAGGGGCCACTGAAGCTTTCTTT
CDR3: CASSSTGATEAFF
V: TRBV7-3
length: 13
size: .
J: TRBJ1-1
D: TRBD1

DNA: TGTGCCAGCAGCCCCAGGTTGGCCGCCTACAATGAGCAGTTCTTC
CDR3: CASSPRLAAYNEQFF
V: TRBV9
length: 15
size: once
J: TRBJ2-1
D: .

DNA: TGTGCCAGCAGACTCGGGGGGGCCCAGAACACTGAAGCTTTCTTT
CDR3: CASRLGGAQNTEAFF
V: TRBV6-5
length: 15
size: .
J: TRBJ1-1
D: .

DNA: TGTGCCAGCAGTTTTCAGGGGAACAGTGGGGATACGCAGTATTTT
CDR3: CASSFQGNSGDTQYF
V: TRBV6-5
length: 15
size: .
J: TRBJ2-3
D: .

DNA: TGTGCCATCATGGGCTCGGTCGGTTATACGCAGTATTTT
CDR3: CAIMGSVGYTQYF
V: TRBV10-3
length: 13
size: .
J: TRBJ2-3
D: .

DNA: TGCGCCAGCAGCTTGGCCCTCAGGACAGGCCCTCTCGTGGAGCAGTACTTC
CDR3: CASSLALRTGPLVEQYF
V: TRBV5-1
length: 17
size: few
J: TRBJ2-7
D: TRBD1

DNA: TGTGCCAGCAGTTTCCCCGGGACGGTCTACGAGCAGTACTTC
CDR3: CASSFPGTVYEQYF
V: TRBV28
length: 14
size: .
J: TRBJ2-7
D: .

DNA: TGTGCCAGCAGCCACGGGACGGGAGGGTTATTCCATGAGCAGTTCTTC
CDR3: CASSHGTGGLFHEQFF
V: TRBV5-5
length: 16
size: .
J: TRBJ2-1
D: TRBD2

DNA: TGTGCCTGGAGTGTACCTCAGCGGAACCTGTTTTTT
CDR3: CAWSVPQRNLFF
V: TRBV30
length: 12
size: .
J: TRBJ2-2
D: .

DNA: TGTGCCAGCACCAGAACTAGCAGTAGAGATACGCAGTATTTT
CDR3: CASTRTSSRDTQYF
V: TRBV2
length: 14
size: .
J: TRBJ2-3
D: .

DNA: TGCAGCGTTTGGGACAGCTATGGCTACACCTTC
CDR3: CSVWDSYGYTF
V: TRBV29-1
length: 11
size: .
J: TRBJ1-2
D: TRBD1

DNA: TGTGCCAGCAGTTATGGGGGCGGGCACACTGAAGCTTTCTTT
CDR3: CASSYGGGHTEAFF
V: TRBV27
length: 14
size: .
J: TRBJ1-1
D: .

DNA: TGTGCCAGTAGTATAGGGGGTTTCGTACCGGGCCAGCGGAATCAGCCCCAGCATTTT
CDR3: CASSIGGFVPGQRNQPQHF
V: TRBV19
length: 19
size: .
J: TRBJ1-5
D: .

DNA: TGTGCCATCAGTGAGTCAATAGGTTACAATGAGCAGTTCTTC
CDR3: CAISESIGYNEQFF
V: TRBV10-3
length: 14
size: .
J: TRBJ2-1
D: .

DNA: TGTGCCAGCAGTTACACGCCCCGGACAGGGGTTTTTGGCTACACCTTC
CDR3: CASSYTPRTGVFGYTF
V: TRBV6-5
length: 16
size: .
J: TRBJ1-2
D: TRBD1

DNA: TGCGCCAGCAGCTTGGGATCTGGACAGGGGAACACTGAAGCTTTCTTT
CDR3: CASSLGSGQGNTEAFF
V: TRBV5-1
length: 16
size: .
J: TRBJ1-1
D: TRBD1

DNA: TGTGCCAGCAGGGGGACAGGGGTCTCCTACGAGCAGTACTTC
CDR3: CASRGTGVSYEQYF
V: TRBV28
length: 14
size: .
J: TRBJ2-7
D: TRBD1

DNA: TGCAGCGTTGAAGATCGGGACAGGGACTACGAGCAGTACTTC
CDR3: CSVEDRDRDYEQYF
V: TRBV29-1
length: 14
size: .
J: TRBJ2-7
D: TRBD1

DNA: TGTGCCAGCAGTTACGCAGGGGCTCAAGTTTTCAATGAGCAGTTCTTC
CDR3: CASSYAGAQVFNEQFF
V: TRBV6-5
length: 16
size: .
J: TRBJ2-1
D: .

DNA: TGTGCCAGCAGCCACAGGGGGGCGCGGATCGGCGCTTTCTTT
CDR3: CASSHRGARIGAFF
V: TRBV28
length: 14
size: .
J: TRBJ1-1
D: TRBD1

DNA: TGTGCCAGCAGTGAAGCTTGGTATAATTCACCCCTCCACTTT
CDR3: CASSEAWYNSPLHF
V: TRBV6-1
length: 14
size: .
J: TRBJ1-6
D: .

DNA: TGTGCCAGCAGCTTATGGGACAGGGGGCTGAGTGAAAAACTGTTTTTT
CDR3: CASSLWDRGLSEKLFF
V: TRBV11-1
length: 16
size: .
J: TRBJ1-4
D: TRBD1

DNA: TGTGCCAGTAGTAGGTTACAGTCTAGCACAGATACGCAGTATTTT
CDR3: CASSRLQSSTDTQYF
V: TRBV19
length: 15
size: .
J: TRBJ2-3
D: .

DNA: TGTGCCAGCAGCCAAGTTAGGAACTACGAGCAGTACTTC
CDR3: CASSQVRNYEQYF
V: TRBV14
length: 13
size: .
J: TRBJ2-7
D: .

DNA: TGTGCCAGCAGCTTGCGACTAGAAGGGGTATCGGATACGCAGTATTTT
CDR3: CASSLRLEGVSDTQYF
V: TRBV9
length: 16
size: .
J: TRBJ2-3
D: .

DNA: TGTGCCAGCAGTTTTACGGAGGGCCACGAGCAGTACTTC
CDR3: CASSFTEGHEQYF
V: TRBV28
length: 13
size: .
J: TRBJ2-7
D: .

DNA: TGCGCCAGCAGTCCCAGGTTACCCGGGAACACCGGGGAGCTGTTTTTT
CDR3: CASSPRLPGNTGELFF
V: TRBV5-1
length: 16
size: once
J: TRBJ2-2
D: .

DNA: TGTGCCAGCAGCTCGGACAGCTACGAGCAGTACTTC
CDR3: CASSSDSYEQYF
V: TRBV3-1/TRBV3-2
length: 12
size: .
J: TRBJ2-7
D: .

DNA: TGTGCCAGCAGCTTAGATCGCGTCAGGTCCTACTATGGCTACACCTTC
CDR3: CASSLDRVRSYYGYTF
V: TRBV11-2
length: 16
size: once
J: TRBJ1-2
D: .

DNA: TGTGCCAGCAGCCCTGGAGGCGGAAACTATGGCTACACCTTC
CDR3: CASSPGGGNYGYTF
V: TRBV3-1/TRBV3-2
length: 14
size: .
J: TRBJ1-2
D: .

DNA: TGTGCCAGCAGCTTACGTCTTAATCCGGGCCGCAATCAGCCCCAGCATTTT
CDR3: CASSLRLNPGRNQPQHF
V: TRBV7-3
length: 17
size: .
J: TRBJ1-5
D: .

DNA: TGTGCCAGCAGCGCCGGCAGGGGCCCTCGCCAAGGGACCCAGTACTTC
CDR3: CASSAGRGPRQGTQYF
V: TRBV28
length: 16
size: .
J: TRBJ2-5
D: .

DNA: TGCGCCAGCAGTCAATCGTGGGGCCGACCCTTTTGGGGCTACACCTTC
CDR3: CASSQSWGRPFWGYTF
V: TRBV23-1
length: 16
size: .
J: TRBJ1-2
D: .

DNA: TGTGCCAGCTCATCCCGACAGGGACCGTCTGGAAACACCATATATTTT
CDR3: CASSSRQGPSGNTIYF
V: TRBV18
length: 16
size: .
J: TRBJ1-3
D: TRBD1

DNA: TGCAGCGTCCGGCCTCACACCGGGGAGCTGTTTTTT
CDR3: CSVRPHTGELFF
V: TRBV29-1
length: 12
size: .
J: TRBJ2-2
D: .

DNA: TGTGCCAGCAGCTTAGTAGGGGCGAATTCACCCCTCCACTTT
CDR3: CASSLVGANSPLHF
V: TRBV11-2
length: 14
size: .
J: TRBJ1-6
D: .

DNA: TGTGCCACCAGTGATTTGGCAGGTACAGATACGCAGTATTTT
CDR3: CATSDLAGTDTQYF
V: TRBV24-1
length: 14
size: .
J: TRBJ2-3
D: .

DNA: TGCGCCAGCAGTCGGGACTCCTTCAGGGACGAGCAGTACTTC
CDR3: CASSRDSFRDEQYF
V: TRBV5-1
length: 14
size: .
J: TRBJ2-7
D: .

DNA: TGTGCCAGCAGCCCGGGACTGAATAGCAATCAGCCCCAGCATTTT
CDR3: CASSPGLNSNQPQHF
V: TRBV5-5
length: 15
size: .
J: TRBJ1-5
D: .

DNA: TGTGCCAGCAGTCCACCGGGACAGGGTACAATCTATGGCTACACCTTC
CDR3: CASSPPGQGTIYGYTF
V: TRBV28
length: 16
size: .
J: TRBJ1-2
D: TRBD1

DNA: TGTGCCAGCAGTTTACGAGGGTGGCATCAGCCCCAGCATTTT
CDR3: CASSLRGWHQPQHF
V: TRBV27
length: 14
size: .
J: TRBJ1-5
D: .

DNA: TGTGCCAGCAGCGCAACGGACTCTGAGGGTTCACCCCTCCACTTT
CDR3: CASSATDSEGSPLHF
V: TRBV9
length: 15
size: .
J: TRBJ1-6
D: .

DNA: TGTGCCAGCAGAGTGGACAGTGCCAACACTGAAGCTTTCTTT
CDR3: CASRVDSANTEAFF
V: TRBV2
length: 14
size: .
J: TRBJ1-1
D: .

DNA: TGTGCCAGCAGTCGCGGGGGCCACCCCTCTGGCTACACCTTC
CDR3: CASSRGGHPSGYTF
V: TRBV6-6
length: 14
size: .
J: TRBJ1-2
D: .

DNA: TGTGCCAGCCACACGCTAGCGGGTAGCACAGATACGCAGTATTTT
CDR3: CASHTLAGSTDTQYF
V: TRBV18
length: 15
size: .
J: TRBJ2-3
D: TRBD2

DNA: TGTGCCAGCAGTTTGACCCAGAACACTGAAGCTTTCTTT
CDR3: CASSLTQNTEAFF
V: TRBV7-9
length: 13
size: .
J: TRBJ1-1
D: .